The 28 T cell receptor beta chains below all came from one sample that was sequenced in a study of shared clonotypes between healthy human individuals. CD45RO-negative CD8 cells positively selected for CCR7 made up the naive population, which excluded terminally differentiated effector memory CD45RA+ cells. TCRdb's copy holds only in-frame clones and misses some; the assay was immunoSEQ multiplex PCR. Of about 2.1 million clones in the sample, 90% to 95% were seen once. The sample consisted of naive CD8+ T cells from PBMCs. Every receptor here comes from a man aged 18-30 years in good health. Some clones in this sample may be carry-over from other donors' samples.

The rearrangement links TRBV6-1 to TRBJ2-2; D uncertain. V lost 6 bases and J lost 4, with 9 bases in between. The CDR3 runs to 13 residues. Germline-derived CDR1 and CDR2 are MNHNS and SASEGT. The chain's CDR3 is CASRGASTGELFF. The DNA for the CDR3 is TGTGCCAGCAGAGGAGCTTCCACCGGGGAGCTGTTTTTT.

The chain uses TRBV9 and TRBJ2-3; TRBD2 matches 7 bases. The germline V gene has CDR1 SGDLS and CDR2 YYNGEE. This CDR3 has 15 residues. The ends lost 5 bases at V and 0 bases at J; junction bases unmatched: 6. The CDR3 region is CASSEGTTSTDTQYF. Written as DNA, the CDR3 is TGTGCCAGCAGTGAAGGGACTACCAGCACAGATACGCAGTATTTT.

The rearrangement joins TRBV7-9 to TRBJ2-5; no clear D. Germline V CDR1 and CDR2: SEHNR, FQNEAQ (reference sequence). V shed 3 bases and J shed 7 bases, with 18 bases lying between them. The CDR3 consists of 15 residues. In nucleotides, the CDR3 is TGTGCCAGCAGCTTTTCGACGCCGTCAATTGGGACCCAGTACTTC. It codes for CASSFSTPSIGTQYF.

The genes are TRBV28 and TRBJ2-4; 7 nucleotides align to TRBD1. The CDR3 loop spans 19 amino acids. Germline V gene lookup returns CDR1 MDHEN and CDR2 SYDVKM. V trimming: 3 bases; J trimming: 2 bases; junction bases outside the gene matches: 16. CDR3 loop: CASSLGDSLTRLPKNIQYF. CDR3 nucleotide sequence: TGTGCCAGCAGTTTGGGGGACAGCCTCACCCGATTACCCAAAAACATTCAGTACTTC. The full variable domain, its missing parts supplied by reference TRBV28 and TRBJ2-4, is DVKVTQSSRYLVKRTGEKVFLECVQDMDHENMFWYRQDPGLGLRLIYFSYDVKMKEKGDIPEGYSVSREKKERFSLILESASTNQTSMYLCASSLGDSLTRLPKNIQYFGAGTRLSVL.

The chain uses TRBV5-1 and TRBJ2-1, with TRBD2 matching 8 bases. The V segment lost 0 bases and the J segment 4 bases; nucleotides outside the gene matches: 3. Germline V gives CDR1 SGHRS, CDR2 YFSETQ. CDR3 length equals 15 residues. CDR3 bases: TGCGCCAGCAGCTTGGGGCCTAGCGGGTACAATGAGCAGTTCTTC. Its translation: CASSLGPSGYNEQFF. The variable domain in full, with the rest retrieved from reference TRBV5-1 and TRBJ2-1, is KAGVTQTPRYLIKTRGQQVTLSCSPISGHRSVSWYQQTPGQGLQFLFEYFSETQRNKGNFPGRFSGRQFSNSRSEMNVSTLELGDSALYLCASSLGPSGYNEQFFGPGTRLTVL.

With respect to this clone: In the same sample, other DNA sequences code for this CDR3. The chain joins TRBV13 to TRBJ2-7; tentative D call: TRBD2 (6 bases). V gave up 5 bases and J gave up 1 base, with 9 bases separating them. Germline lookup yields CDR1 PRHDT and CDR2 FYEKMQ (reference sequence). The CDR3 runs to 13 residues. The chain's CDR3 is CASSLEGSYEQYF. The CDR3 region has the DNA TGTGCCAGCAGCCTGGAGGGGTCCTACGAGCAGTACTTC.

This chain uses TRBV27 with TRBJ2-5; D possibly corresponds to TRBD2 (5 bases). Trimming left V 3 bases short and J 9 bases short, with 17 bases between. The CDR3 is made up of 14 amino acids. Germline CDR1 is MNHEY and CDR2 is SMNVEV (reference sequence). In nucleotides, the CDR3 is TGTGCCAGCAGTTTTGGAGACATCGGAGCGGCCCAGTACTTC. The encoded protein is CASSFGDIGAAQYF.

Remarks on this clone: The identical CDR3 is also encoded by other nucleotide sequences in the sample. V usage is TRBV7-3 and J usage is TRBJ2-7, with D uncertain. Germline V gene data show CDR1 as SGHTA and CDR2 as FQGTGA. Trimming pared 0 bases from V and 10 bases from J, leaving 16 bases between. The CDR3 consists of 14 residues. CDR3 protein: CASSLTHVGREQYF. The CDR3 nucleotides read TGTGCCAGCAGCTTAACGCACGTTGGACGTGAACAGTACTTC. The full variable domain, completed using reference TRBV7-3 and TRBJ2-7, is GAGVSQTPSNKVTEKGKYVELRCDPISGHTALYWYRQSLGQGPEFLIYFQGTGAADDSGLPNDRFFAVRPEGSVSTLKIQRTERGDSAVYLCASSLTHVGREQYFGPGTRLTVT.

The CDR3 loop reads CASSQFGGAEQYF. CDR3 bases: TGCGCCAGCAGCCAATTTGGGGGGGCCGAGCAGTACTTC. This chain connects TRBV4-1 to TRBJ2-7; perhaps TRBD2 as D (7 bases). The CDR3 is 13 residues long. The germline V gene encodes CDR1 MGHRA and CDR2 YSYEKL. V shed 2 bases and J shed 6 bases, with 11 bases lying between them.

CDR3 coding DNA: TGTGCCAGCAGCACTCCGACTGGCGCGGCCGGGGAGCTGTTTTTT. Protein product: CASSTPTGAAGELFF. V gene TRBV7-9 combines with J gene TRBJ2-2; D is undetermined. Germline CDR1 and CDR2: SEHNR and FQNEAQ (reference sequence). The CDR3 is 15 amino acids. V dropped 5 bases and J dropped 6 bases, with 16 bases sitting between them.

This rearrangement joins TRBV7-9 to TRBJ1-4; D unclear. Germline V CDR1 and CDR2: SEHNR, FQNEAQ (reference sequence). V dropped 1 base and J dropped 8 bases, with 14 bases sitting between them. The CDR3 is 15 amino acids. In DNA, the CDR3 is TGTGCCAGCAGCTTAGGATGGTCCTCCCAAGAAAAACTGTTTTTT. Residues: CASSLGWSSQEKLFF.

The V gene is TRBV19, the J gene TRBJ1-1; 12 bases agree with TRBD1. The CDR3 spans 15 residues. Trimming removed 5 bases from V and 4 bases from J; junction bases left unmatched: 5. Germline assignment: CDR1 LNHDA and CDR2 SQIVND (reference sequence). Here the CDR3 reads CASSLPGQGATEAFF. As DNA, the CDR3 is TGTGCCAGTAGTCTCCCGGGACAGGGGGCCACTGAAGCTTTCTTT.

The chain carries TRBV2 and TRBJ2-1; D is tentatively TRBD1 or TRBD2 (5 bases each). The length of the CDR3 is 14 residues. In germline, CDR1 is SNHLY, CDR2 FYNNEI. The V gene lost 8 bases and the J gene lost 6 bases, with 17 bases spanning the gap. This chain's CDR3 is CASEWMGVSNEQFF. CDR3 bases: TGTGCCAGCGAATGGATGGGGGTTTCCAATGAGCAGTTCTTC.

Note on this clone: The junction differs from germline at one of its ends, possibly a read error. The chain is built from TRBV7-9 and TRBJ2-1; perhaps TRBD2 as D (5 bases). The CDR3 runs to 13 residues. Germline assignment: CDR1 SEHNR and CDR2 FQNEAQ (reference sequence). CDR3 loop: CASSPTTMALCLF. For the CDR3, the DNA is TGTGCCAGCAGCCCTACGACTATGGCCCTGTGCCTCTTC.

J is TRBJ1-2 and V is TRBV11-2; D is unclear. The CDR3 spans 13 residues. Germline V CDR1 and CDR2: SGHAT, FQNNGV. Trimming took 1 base from V and 8 from J, leaving 11 bases between them. The CDR3 coding sequence is TGTGCCAGCAGCTTAGGACCCGCTTGGGGCTACACCTTC. Its protein product is CASSLGPAWGYTF.

This chain joins TRBV7-9 and TRBJ2-1; TRBD2 is a possible D gene (6 bases). CDR1 SEHNR and CDR2 FQNEAQ come from the germline V gene (reference sequence). V lost 7 bases to trimming and J lost 0 bases, with 13 bases between them. The CDR3 is 15 amino acids. The CDR3 sequence is CASTTSGSSYNEQFF. The CDR3 bases are TGTGCCAGCACCACGAGCGGGTCCTCCTACAATGAGCAGTTCTTC.

A word on this clone: The identical CDR3 is also encoded by other nucleotide sequences in the sample. The chain couples TRBV7-2 to TRBJ1-1; D unresolved. Germline V lookup: CDR1 SGHTA, CDR2 FQGNSA. There are 14 residues in the CDR3. V lost 0 bases to trimming and J lost 4 bases, with 9 bases between them. For the CDR3, the DNA is TGTGCCAGCAGCTTAGCGGTGGGAGGCACTGAAGCTTTCTTT. It is translated as CASSLAVGGTEAFF.

This chain joins TRBV4-3 and TRBJ2-7; 14 bases are a match to TRBD2. This CDR3 comprises 16 residues. The V segment lost 1 base and the J segment 4 bases; nucleotides outside the gene matches: 3. Germline CDR1 reads LGHNA; CDR2 reads YSLEER. The CDR3: CASSQGTSGRRYEQYF. DNA for the CDR3: TGCGCCAGCAGCCAAGGGACTAGCGGGAGGAGGTACGAGCAGTACTTC.

The sample holds a few counts of this clone. The chain couples TRBV19 to TRBJ1-5; no reliable D call. CDR1 is LNHDA, CDR2 SQIVND, per germline (reference sequence). The V end was cut by 3 bases, the J end by 5 bases, with 17 bases between. The CDR3 loop spans 16 amino acids. The CDR3: CASSISSPPPDQPQHF. CDR3 DNA: TGTGCCAGTAGTATTTCCTCTCCCCCTCCGGATCAGCCCCAGCATTTT.

The genes are TRBV5-1 and TRBJ2-1; 13 nucleotides match TRBD2. In germline, CDR1 is SGHRS, CDR2 YFSETQ. V gave up 3 bases and J gave up 6 bases; unmatched junction bases: 9. This CDR3 region has 17 residues. CDR3 amino acids: CASSWATSGRAGNEQFF. The CDR3 DNA is TGCGCCAGCAGCTGGGCCACTAGCGGGAGGGCCGGCAATGAGCAGTTCTTC.

The gene calls are TRBV6-6 and TRBJ1-1; weak D call: TRBD1 (5 bases). Germline V gene lookup returns CDR1 MNHNY and CDR2 SVGAGI (reference sequence). The length of the CDR3 is 14 residues. Trimming pared 5 bases from V and 3 bases from J, leaving 13 bases between. CDR3: CASSPGEGDTEAFF. For the CDR3, the DNA is TGTGCCAGCAGTCCGGGGGAAGGCGACACTGAAGCTTTCTTT.

V and J are TRBV4-1 and TRBJ2-3; TRBD2 agrees at 11 bases. In germline, CDR1 is MGHRA, CDR2 YSYEKL. After removal of 6 bases from V and 0 bases from J, the junction contained 5 bases not matched to a gene. The CDR3 is 16 amino acids. In nucleotides, the CDR3 is TGCGCCAGCAGAACCGTAGCGGGAGGGAGCACAGATACGCAGTATTTT. Translated, it gives CASRTVAGGSTDTQYF.

The chain has TRBV6-4 and TRBJ1-1, with 8 bases aligning to TRBD1. V dropped 6 bases and J dropped 6; count of bases not matched to a gene: 6. This CDR3 has 13 residues. The germline V gene encodes CDR1 MRHNA and CDR2 SNTAGT. The CDR3 reads CASRLPTGAEAFF. The CDR3 nucleotides are TGTGCCAGCAGACTCCCGACAGGGGCTGAAGCTTTCTTT.

CDR3 nucleotide sequence: TGTGCCAGCAGCGTAATGTCTGTAGGGGCGGCTAACTATGGCTACACCTTC. Amino acids: CASSVMSVGAANYGYTF. V gene TRBV9 combines with J gene TRBJ1-2, with a weak D call TRBD1 (5 bases). The CDR3 loop spans 17 amino acids. V gave up 1 base and J gave up 0 bases, with 16 bases separating them. From germline, CDR1 is SGDLS and CDR2 YYNGEE.

The CDR3 reads CSAKGAGGGELFF. CDR3 bases: TGCAGCGCCAAGGGGGCAGGGGGCGGGGAGCTGTTTTTT. This sequence joins TRBV29-1 and TRBJ2-2; TRBD1 matches 7 bases. Losses at the gene ends were 7 bases for V and 7 bases for J; bases not matched to a gene: 9. The CDR3 runs 13 residues. Germline V lookup: CDR1 SQVTM, CDR2 ANQGSEA.

V and J are TRBV7-2 and TRBJ2-3; a weak D match, TRBD1 (6 bases). The V end lost 2 bases, the J end lost 13 bases, and 13 bases lay between the germline ends. This CDR3 has 12 residues. Germline V lookup: CDR1 SGHTA, CDR2 FQGNSA. Written as DNA, the CDR3 is TGTGCCAGCAGCTTAAGGTCCAGGGGAGAGTATTTT. As protein: CASSLRSRGEYF.

The rearrangement links TRBV18 to TRBJ2-7, with 10 bases that match TRBD1. After removal of 4 bases from V and 3 bases from J, the junction contained 3 bases not matched to a gene. The length of the CDR3 is 14 residues. The germline V gene has CDR1 KGHSH and CDR2 LQKENI. The CDR3 sequence: CASSLDRGFYEQYF. DNA for the CDR3: TGTGCCAGCTCACTGGACAGGGGGTTCTACGAGCAGTACTTC.

The gene calls are TRBV11-2 and TRBJ2-7, with TRBD1 identical over 7 bases. Looked up from germline, CDR1 is SGHAT and CDR2 is FQNNGV. The CDR3 sequence is 17 residues long. The V segment lost 0 bases and the J segment 0 bases; nucleotides outside the gene matches: 8. This CDR3 reads CASSLEQGRRSSYEQYF. The CDR3 nucleotides are TGTGCCAGCAGCTTAGAACAGGGGAGACGGAGCTCCTACGAGCAGTACTTC.